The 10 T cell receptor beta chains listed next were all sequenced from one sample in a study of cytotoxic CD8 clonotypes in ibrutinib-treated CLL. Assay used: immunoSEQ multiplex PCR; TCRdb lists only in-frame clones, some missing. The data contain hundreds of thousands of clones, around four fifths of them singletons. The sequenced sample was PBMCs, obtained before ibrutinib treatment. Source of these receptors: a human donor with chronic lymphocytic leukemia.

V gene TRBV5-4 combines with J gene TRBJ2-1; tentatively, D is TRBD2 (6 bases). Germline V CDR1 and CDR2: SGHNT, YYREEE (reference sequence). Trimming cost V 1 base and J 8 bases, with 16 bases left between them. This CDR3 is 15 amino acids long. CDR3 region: CASSLSWGVGDEQFF. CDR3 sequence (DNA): TGTGCCAGCAGCTTGTCGTGGGGGGTTGGCGATGAGCAGTTCTTC.

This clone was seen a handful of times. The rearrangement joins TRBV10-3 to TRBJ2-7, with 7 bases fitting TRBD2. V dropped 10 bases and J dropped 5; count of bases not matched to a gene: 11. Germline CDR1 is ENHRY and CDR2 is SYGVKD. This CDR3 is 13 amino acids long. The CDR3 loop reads CATEFAAGDEQYF. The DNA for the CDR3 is TGTGCCACCGAGTTCGCGGCGGGAGACGAGCAGTACTTC.

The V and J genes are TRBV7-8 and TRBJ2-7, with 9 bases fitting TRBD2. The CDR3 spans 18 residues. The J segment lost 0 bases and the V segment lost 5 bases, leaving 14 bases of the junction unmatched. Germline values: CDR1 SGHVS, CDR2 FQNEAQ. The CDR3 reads CASSRRGAGGRASYEQYF. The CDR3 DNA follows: TGTGCCAGCAGCCGCCGTGGAGCTGGCGGGAGGGCCTCCTACGAGCAGTACTTC.

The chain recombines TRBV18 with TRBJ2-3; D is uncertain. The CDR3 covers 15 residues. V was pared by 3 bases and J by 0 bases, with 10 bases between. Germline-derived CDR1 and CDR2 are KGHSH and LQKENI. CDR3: CASSPSRASTDTQYF. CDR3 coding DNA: TGTGCCAGCTCACCTAGCAGAGCCAGCACAGATACGCAGTATTTT. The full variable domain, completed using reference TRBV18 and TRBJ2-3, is NAGVMQNPRHLVRRRGQEARLRCSPMKGHSHVYWYRQLPEEGLKFMVYLQKENIIDESGMPKERFSAEFPKEGPSILRIQQVVRGDSAAYFCASSPSRASTDTQYFGPGTRLTVL.

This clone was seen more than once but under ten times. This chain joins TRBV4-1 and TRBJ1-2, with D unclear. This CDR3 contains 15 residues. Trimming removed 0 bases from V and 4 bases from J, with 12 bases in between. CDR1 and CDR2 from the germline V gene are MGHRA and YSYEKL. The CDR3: CASSQDNTDIYGYTF. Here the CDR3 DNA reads TGCGCCAGCAGCCAAGATAACACAGACATCTATGGCTACACCTTC.

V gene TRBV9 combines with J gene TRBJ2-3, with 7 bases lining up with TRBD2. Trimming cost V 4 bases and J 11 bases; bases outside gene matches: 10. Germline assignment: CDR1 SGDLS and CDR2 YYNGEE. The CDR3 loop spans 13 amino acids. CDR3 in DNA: TGTGCCAGCAGCCATCCTCGCGGGGGAGGGCAGTATTTT. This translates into CASSHPRGGGQYF.

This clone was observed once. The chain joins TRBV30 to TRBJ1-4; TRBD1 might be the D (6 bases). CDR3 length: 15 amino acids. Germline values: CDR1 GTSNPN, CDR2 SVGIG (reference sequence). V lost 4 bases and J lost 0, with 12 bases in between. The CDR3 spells CAWKRQAATNEKLFF. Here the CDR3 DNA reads TGTGCCTGGAAAAGACAGGCTGCAACTAATGAAAAACTGTTTTTT.

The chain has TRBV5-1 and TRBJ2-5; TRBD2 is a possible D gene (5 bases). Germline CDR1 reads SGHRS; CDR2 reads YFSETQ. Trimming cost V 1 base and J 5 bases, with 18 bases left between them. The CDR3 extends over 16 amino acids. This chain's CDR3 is CASSLRRVSEVETQYF. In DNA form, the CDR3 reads TGCGCCAGCAGCTTGCGGCGGGTAAGCGAGGTGGAGACCCAGTACTTC.

The CDR3 DNA is TGTGCCAGCAGTTACTCGACATCGGGGAACACCGGGGAGCTGTTTTTT. The encoded protein is CASSYSTSGNTGELFF. V usage is TRBV6-5 and J usage is TRBJ2-2; no clear D gene. This CDR3 comprises 16 residues. CDR1 and CDR2 from the germline V gene are MNHEY and SVGAGI. Trimming took 0 bases from V and 1 from J, leaving 9 bases between them.

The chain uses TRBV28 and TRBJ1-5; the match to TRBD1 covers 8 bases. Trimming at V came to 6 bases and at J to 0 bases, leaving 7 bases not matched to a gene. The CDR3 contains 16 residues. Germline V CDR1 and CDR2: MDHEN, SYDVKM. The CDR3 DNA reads TGTGCCAGCAGAAACAGGGGGGAATATAGCAATCAGCCCCAGCATTTT. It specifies CASRNRGEYSNQPQHF.